The present entry profiles one TCR beta chain with its context. Each donor was nominally healthy when sampled (though unrecorded immune exposures were likely). Germline CDR1 is SGHVS and CDR2 is FNYEAQ. V lost 1 base to trimming and J lost 8 bases, with 18 bases between them. The CDR3 runs 16 residues. The data were obtained in a study of cytomegalovirus exposure and HLA in healthy donors. A multiplex PCR was run with 60 Vbeta primers and 13 Jbeta primers. Clones were read by immunoSEQ multiplex PCR, and TCRdb kept only the in-frame ones, dropping some. Of about 170,000 clones detected, 82% appear once; the ten largest clones hold approximately 1.6%.

The sequenced sample consisted of PBMCs. The chain combines TRBV7-6 with TRBJ2-1, with D possibly TRBD2 on 6 matching bases. The sequence derives from a girl aged 5 to 17 in good health and CMV-seropositive. CDR3 in amino acids: CASSLDHSGGGDEQFF. As DNA, the CDR3 is TGTGCCAGCAGCTTAGATCACTCCGGGGGTGGCGATGAGCAGTTCTTC.